Following are 29 T cell receptor beta chains from one sample sequenced in a study of spatial heterogeneity in lung cancer. Study-wide findings and caveats: Tumor mutation counts were tracked by expanded intratumoral alpha and beta TCR counts.

The antigens for these receptors are not known. TCRdb itself ran the 5' RACE reads through MiXCR, one entry per CDR3 protein. The profile shows some 5,000 distinct CDR3 sequences, roughly 13% of them singletons. The time point denotes: sample taken at primary tumor resection. Source: lung tumor tissue, taken at surgery. These receptors were taken from a female donor with early-stage non-small cell lung cancer.

This clonotype was recorded at least ten times. V gene TRBV6-5 combines with J gene TRBJ2-2, with 11 nucleotides matching TRBD2. The CDR3 spans 16 residues. The V and J ends lost 0 bases and 7 bases, in that order; junction bases with no gene match: 4. In germline, CDR1 is MNHEY, CDR2 SVGAGI. The CDR3 region has the DNA TGTGCCAGCAGTTACTCACTAGCGGGAGTCTTCGGGGAGCTGTTTTTT. Residues: CASSYSLAGVFGELFF.

This clonotype is termed medium-sized. CDR3 nucleotides: TGTGCCTGGTCCCCCGGACAGGGAAGGGGGGAGCTGTTTTTT. This translates into CAWSPGQGRGELFF. V is TRBV30 and J is TRBJ2-2, with 8 bases identical to TRBD1. The CDR3 is 14 amino acids. CDR1 is GTSNPN and CDR2 is SVGIG in the germline V gene (reference sequence). The J segment lost 8 bases and the V segment lost 5 bases, leaving 10 bases of the junction unmatched. The complete variable domain, with remaining parts taken from reference TRBV30 and TRBJ2-2, reads SQTIHQWPATLVQPVGSPLSLECTVEGTSNPNLYWYRQAAGRGLQLLFYSVGIGQISSEVPQNLSASRPQDRQFILSSKKLLLSDSGFYLCAWSPGQGRGELFFGEGSRLTVL.

On this clonotype: Just one base apart from a much larger clone, this may be a read error. The CDR3 protein is CASTEAFSFMGTGANVLTF. The CDR3 DNA sequence: TGTGCCAGCACCGAGGCGTTTAGCTTCATGGGGACTGGGGCCAACGTCCTGACTTTC. The rearrangement links TRBV6-2 or TRBV6-3 to TRBJ2-6; D remains ambiguous. Trimming removed 7 bases at V and 2 bases at J, with 24 bases between. Germline-derived CDR1 and CDR2 are MNHEY and SVGEGT. The length of the CDR3 is 19 residues.

V usage is TRBV2 and J usage is TRBJ2-5; D gene unclear. V was shortened by 8 bases and J by 4 bases, with 11 bases between the two germline ends. Germline-derived CDR1 and CDR2 are SNHLY and FYNNEI. The CDR3 sequence is 12 residues long. In DNA, the CDR3 is TGTGCCAGCTCGAGGATTTTAGAGACCCAGTACTTC. Translated: CASSRILETQYF.

This clonotype counts as medium-sized (0.01 to 0.1%). The rearrangement links TRBV5-6 to TRBJ2-7; possible D gene TRBD1, 5 bases. Germline CDR1 and CDR2: SGHDT and YYEEEE. This CDR3 contains 14 residues. Trimming shortened V by 2 bases and J by 1 base, and 10 bases separated the two germline ends. CDR3 DNA: TGTGCCAGCAGCTTACCAGGGTATTCCTACGAGCAGTACTTC. This translates into CASSLPGYSYEQYF.

By proportion, this clonotype is medium-sized (0.01 to 0.1%). The gene calls are TRBV7-2 and TRBJ2-1; D is undetermined. Per germline, CDR1 SGHTA and CDR2 FQGNSA. V lost 1 base to trimming and J lost 6 bases, with 13 bases between them. This CDR3 contains 15 residues. CDR3 nucleotide sequence: TGTGCCAGCAGCTTAGAGGCTGCGGCCCGCAATGAGCAGTTCTTC. Translating it yields CASSLEAAARNEQFF.

CDR3 DNA: TGCAGTGCTAGGCCAGGGGGCTATGGCTACACCTTC. Encoded protein: CSARPGGYGYTF. This chain links TRBV20-1 with TRBJ1-2; 7 bases fit TRBD1. The CDR3 is 12 residues long. Germline lookup yields CDR1 DFQATT and CDR2 SNEGSKA (reference sequence). The J segment lost 4 bases and the V segment lost 3 bases, leaving 2 bases of the junction unmatched.

This clonotype has a count of ten or more. The J gene is TRBJ2-3, the V gene TRBV11-3; 7 bases align to TRBD2. J lost 2 bases, V lost 3 bases, and 5 bases had no gene match. The CDR3 totals 15 residues. The V gene's germline CDR1 is SGHNT and CDR2 YENEEA. CDR3 in DNA: TGTGCCAGCAGCTTGCCGGGACTACCCACAGATACGCAGTATTTT. Translating gives CASSLPGLPTDTQYF.

This clonotype has ten or more counts. The V gene is TRBV20-1, the J gene TRBJ2-3, with 11 bases matching TRBD2. Germline V gives CDR1 DFQATT, CDR2 SNEGSKA (reference sequence). Trimming took 3 bases from V and 8 from J; bases not matched to a gene: 10. The CDR3 extends over 15 amino acids. The CDR3 region is CSARAGTSGLRTQYF. Here the CDR3 DNA reads TGCAGTGCTAGGGCCGGGACTAGCGGTCTGCGTACGCAGTATTTT.

By sample fraction, this clonotype is medium-sized. The rearrangement uses TRBV7-3 and TRBJ2-2; D might be TRBD2 (6 bases). V was trimmed by 6 bases and J by 7 bases, leaving 18 bases between them. The CDR3 is 15 residues long. The V gene's germline CDR1 is SGHTA and CDR2 FQGTGA. CDR3 in DNA: TGTGCCAGCAGTCCAGGACTAACTCCGTTCGGGGAGCTGTTTTTT. Residues: CASSPGLTPFGELFF.

By its share, this clonotype is medium-sized. The J gene is TRBJ2-7, the V gene TRBV6-6, with D unresolved. Per germline, CDR1 MNHNY and CDR2 SVGAGI (reference sequence). The CDR3 is 14 amino acids. Trimming took 2 bases from V and 0 from J, leaving 8 bases between them. CDR3 sequence (DNA): TGTGCCAGCAGTTACAGTGACACCTCCTACGAGCAGTACTTC. It encodes CASSYSDTSYEQYF.

The rearrangement links TRBV29-1 to TRBJ1-1; D gene unclear. The CDR3 has 10 amino acids. With 4 bases removed from V and 3 bases from J, the gap between germline ends came to 3 bases. Germline lookup yields CDR1 SQVTM and CDR2 ANQGSEA. The CDR3 loop is CSVGDTEAFF. The CDR3 bases are TGCAGCGTTGGGGACACTGAAGCTTTCTTT. Filled out from reference TRBV29-1 and TRBJ1-1, the complete variable domain reads SAVISQKPSRDICQRGTSLTIQCQVDSQVTMMFWYRQQPGQSLTLIATANQGSEATYESGFVIDKFPISRPNLTFSTLTVSNMSPEDSSIYLCSVGDTEAFFGQGTRLTVV.

In this sample, this clonotype is medium-sized (0.01 to 0.1%). The CDR3 sequence: CAWSDRDTIEMAFF. The CDR3 DNA follows: TGTGCCTGGAGCGACCGGGACACTATAGAGATGGCTTTCTTT. The rearrangement links TRBV30 to TRBJ1-1, with D perhaps matching TRBD1 (6 bases). Trimming shortened V by 3 bases and J by 11 bases, and 22 bases separated the two germline ends. The CDR3 totals 14 residues. CDR1 and CDR2 from the germline V gene are GTSNPN and SVGIG (reference sequence).

By sample share, this clonotype is medium-sized. This rearrangement joins TRBV11-2 to TRBJ2-2; D is undetermined. Trimming cost V 0 bases and J 4 bases, with 6 bases left between them. This CDR3 region has 14 residues. Germline V gives CDR1 SGHAT, CDR2 FQNNGV. The CDR3 here is CASSLDGLTGELFF. For the CDR3, the DNA is TGTGCCAGCAGCTTAGATGGCCTCACCGGGGAGCTGTTTTTT. Full variable domain (remainder filled in from reference TRBV11-2 and TRBJ2-2): EAGVAQSPRYKIIEKRQSVAFWCNPISGHATLYWYQQILGQGPKLLIQFQNNGVVDDSQLPKDRFSAERLKGVDSTLKIQPAKLEDSAVYLCASSLDGLTGELFFGEGSRLTVL.

This clonotype is labeled medium-sized. The rearrangement uses TRBV14 and TRBJ2-6; TRBD2 is a possible D gene (6 bases). Germline-derived CDR1 and CDR2 are SGHDN and FVKESK. Trimming cost V 1 base and J 4 bases, with 8 bases left between them. This CDR3 spans 15 amino acids. The CDR3 loop is CASSQVAGGANVLTF. CDR3 in DNA: TGTGCCAGCAGCCAAGTTGCGGGAGGGGCCAACGTCCTGACTTTC.

V and J are TRBV28 and TRBJ2-1; 7 bases align to TRBD1. The V and J ends lost 2 bases and 8 bases, in that order; junction bases with no gene match: 6. This CDR3 is built from 14 residues. The germline CDR1 and CDR2 sequences are MDHEN and SYDVKM. The CDR3 sequence is CASSLTPGQDEQFF. DNA for the CDR3: TGTGCCAGCAGTTTAACCCCAGGACAGGATGAGCAGTTCTTC.

In its sample, this clonotype was seen many times. The rearrangement links TRBV4-2 to TRBJ2-1, with no clear D. V lost 0 bases and J 4 bases, leaving 7 bases between the germline ends. The CDR3 has 14 amino acids. The germline gives CDR1 LGHNA, CDR2 YNFKEQ. CDR3 bases: TGTGCCAGCAGCCAAGATTATGGTTACAATGAGCAGTTCTTC. Its translation: CASSQDYGYNEQFF.

This clonotype was counted many times. The CDR3 bases are TGTGCCAGCAGCCAAGGTTCAGACAGTAACTATGGCTACACCTTC. Translating it yields CASSQGSDSNYGYTF. The J gene is TRBJ1-2, the V gene TRBV3-1; a possible D gene is TRBD1 (5 bases). This CDR3 spans 15 amino acids. Deletions cut 1 base from V and 1 base from J, with 10 bases between. CDR1 is LGHDT and CDR2 is YNNKEL in the germline V gene (reference sequence). Based on the CDR3 plus reference TRBV3-1 and TRBJ1-2, the full variable domain is DTAVSQTPKYLVTQMGNDKSIKCEQNLGHDTMYWYKQDSKKFLKIMFSYNNKELIINETVPNRFSPKSPDKAHLNLHINSLELGDSAVYFCASSQGSDSNYGYTFGSGTRLTVV.

In the case of this clonotype: A much larger clone lies one base from this, so it may be a read error. The rearrangement links TRBV3-1 to TRBJ2-3; 9 bases are shared with TRBD1. The CDR3 runs to 14 residues. Germline-derived CDR1 and CDR2 are LGHDT and YNNKEL (reference sequence). The CDR3 reads CASRGTGNVDTQCF. CDR3 nucleotides: TGTGCCAGCAGGGGGACAGGGAACGTAGATACGCAGTGTTTT.

By its share, this clonotype is medium-sized (0.01 to 0.1%). This sequence joins TRBV20-1 and TRBJ2-4; D call uncertain. Germline CDR1 reads DFQATT; CDR2 reads SNEGSKA (reference sequence). Trimming pared 8 bases from V and 3 bases from J, leaving 23 bases between. This CDR3 region has 16 residues. The CDR3 sequence: CSQIPPRRFGKNIQYF. CDR3 nucleotide sequence: TGCAGTCAAATCCCGCCTAGGCGATTTGGCAAAAACATTCAGTACTTC.

This clonotype is classed as medium-sized. The chain recombines TRBV5-1 with TRBJ1-5; 7 nucleotides align to TRBD1. The CDR3 loop spans 14 amino acids. V gave up 4 bases and J gave up 5 bases; unmatched junction bases: 6. Germline CDR1 and CDR2: SGHRS and YFSETQ. This chain's CDR3 is CASSPEGADQPQHF. The CDR3 DNA sequence: TGCGCCAGCAGCCCGGAGGGGGCAGATCAGCCCCAGCATTTT.

This clonotype has ten or more counts. The chain recombines TRBV27 with TRBJ2-7; TRBD2 is a possible D gene (5 bases). Germline CDR1 MNHEY, CDR2 SMNVEV (reference sequence). The CDR3 contains 14 residues. The V end lost 6 bases, the J end lost 7 bases, and 19 bases lay between the germline ends. As DNA, the CDR3 is TGTGCCAGCAGACCCCGGGGAGCTAAGGGAGAGCAGTACTTC. It yields the protein CASRPRGAKGEQYF.

By sample share, this clonotype is medium-sized. This chain links TRBV6-5 with TRBJ1-5; no firm D call. V gave up 5 bases and J gave up 2 bases, with 16 bases separating them. Germline values: CDR1 MNHEY, CDR2 SVGAGI. This CDR3 contains 16 residues. The CDR3 here is CASSPKPRRGNQPQHF. For the CDR3, the DNA is TGTGCCAGCAGTCCCAAGCCACGACGGGGCAATCAGCCCCAGCATTTT.

This clonotype is medium-sized in the sample. The genes are TRBV12-3 or TRBV12-4 and TRBJ1-1; D remains ambiguous. Trimming took 6 bases from V and 6 from J, leaving 17 bases between them. This CDR3 contains 14 residues. The CDR3 region is CASSLGYRRAEAFF. The CDR3 region has the DNA TGTGCCAGCAGCCTGGGCTACAGAAGGGCTGAAGCTTTCTTT.

This clonotype was seen many times. This chain links TRBV20-1 with TRBJ1-5, with D tentatively TRBD1 (6 bases). CDR3 length equals 15 residues. Germline loops: CDR1 DFQATT, CDR2 SNEGSKA (reference sequence). Trimming stripped 6 bases from V and 0 bases from J, with 15 bases between. CDR3 protein: CSAGYGTTSNQPQHF. The CDR3 bases are TGCAGTGCGGGCTACGGGACAACTAGCAATCAGCCCCAGCATTTT.

This clonotype is deemed hyperexpanded. The J gene is TRBJ1-2, the V gene TRBV28; D unclear. Germline values: CDR1 MDHEN, CDR2 SYDVKM. The CDR3 runs to 16 residues. V lost 2 bases to trimming and J lost 0 bases, with 13 bases between them. This chain's CDR3 is CASSLPFLQANYGYTF. In nucleotides, the CDR3 is TGTGCCAGCAGTTTACCCTTTCTTCAGGCTAACTATGGCTACACCTTC.

Sample share makes this clonotype medium-sized. The V call is TRBV21-1, the J call TRBJ2-7; no DNA check was done on the table's D call, TRBD1. TRBV21-1 counts as a pseudogene. The CDR3 has 16 residues. The CDR3 region is CASSKPGGQGAYEQYV. Written as DNA, the CDR3 is TGTGCCAGCAGCAAACCTGGGGGACAGGGGGCCTACGAGCAGTACGTC.

J is TRBJ2-5 and V is TRBV21-1. TRBV21-1 is an annotated pseudogene. CDR3 length equals 12 residues. CDR3 in amino acids: CASSKATETQYF. In DNA form, the CDR3 reads TGTGCCAGCAGCAAGGCTACTGAGACCCAGTACTTC.

This clonotype was seen many times. The V and J genes are TRBV20-1 and TRBJ2-4; 10 bases are a match to TRBD2. This CDR3 spans 13 amino acids. In germline, CDR1 is DFQATT, CDR2 SNEGSKA (reference sequence). CDR3 sequence: CSVSGRPGNIQYF. CDR3 bases: TGCAGCGTTAGCGGGAGGCCCGGAAACATTCAGTACTTC.